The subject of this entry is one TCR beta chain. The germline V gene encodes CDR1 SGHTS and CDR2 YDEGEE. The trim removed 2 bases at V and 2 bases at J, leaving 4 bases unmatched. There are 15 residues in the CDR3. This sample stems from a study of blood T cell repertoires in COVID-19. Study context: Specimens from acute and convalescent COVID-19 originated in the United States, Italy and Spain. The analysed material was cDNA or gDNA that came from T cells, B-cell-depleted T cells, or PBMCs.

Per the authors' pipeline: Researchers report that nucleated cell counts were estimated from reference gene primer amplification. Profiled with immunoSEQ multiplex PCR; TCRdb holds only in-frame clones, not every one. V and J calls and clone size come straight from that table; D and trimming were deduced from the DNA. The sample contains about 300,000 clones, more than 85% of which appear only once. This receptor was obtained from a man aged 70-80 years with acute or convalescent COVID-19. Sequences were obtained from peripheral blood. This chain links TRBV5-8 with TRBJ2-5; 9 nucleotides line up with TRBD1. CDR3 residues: CASSFGTGTQETQYF. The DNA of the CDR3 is TGTGCCAGCAGCTTTGGGACAGGGACTCAAGAGACCCAGTACTTC. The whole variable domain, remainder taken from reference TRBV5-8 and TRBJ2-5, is EAGVTQSPTHLIKTRGQQATLRCSPISGHTSVYWYQQALGLGLQFLLWYDEGEERNRGNFPPRFSGRQFPNYSSELNVNALELEDSALYLCASSFGTGTQETQYFGPGTRLLVL.